The rows below give T cell receptor beta chains drawn from one sample of a study of cytomegalovirus exposure and HLA in healthy donors. Method: immunoSEQ multiplex PCR; TCRdb's copy keeps in-frame clones and lacks some. This table has about 280,000 clones, approximately 86% appearing once. Sequencing was performed on PBMCs. The receptors were gathered from a woman between 18 and 30 years old in good health and CMV-seronegative. CDR3s include the opening cysteine and the closing phenylalanine or tryptophan. The order of the fields is CDR3 protein, V gene, CDR3 length, J gene.

CDR3: CASGSDPGTSQFF
V: TRBV12-5
length: 13
J: TRBJ2-1

CDR3: CASSVGDREAGANVLTF
V: TRBV9
length: 17
J: TRBJ2-6

CDR3: CASSLTWTQYF
V: TRBV6-1
length: 11
J: TRBJ2-5

CDR3: CASSQDSLAGSDTQYF
V: TRBV4-3
length: 16
J: TRBJ2-3

CDR3: CASSPYMNTEAFF
V: TRBV7-3
length: 13
J: TRBJ1-1

CDR3: CASSLGTGTSYEQYF
V: TRBV27
length: 15
J: TRBJ2-7

CDR3: CASSLSPGGNTGELFF
V: TRBV7-7
length: 16
J: TRBJ2-2

CDR3: CASSIEAVSNQPQHF
V: TRBV4-3
length: 15
J: TRBJ1-5

CDR3: CASSFSGLNYNEQFF
V: TRBV6-6
length: 15
J: TRBJ2-1

CDR3: CAISVGQGNYGYTF
V: TRBV10-3
length: 14
J: TRBJ1-2

CDR3: CASSPNRGNYGYTF
V: TRBV7-8
length: 14
J: TRBJ1-2

CDR3: CASSLLGGDFTDTQYF
V: TRBV27
length: 16
J: TRBJ2-3

CDR3: CASSLGLAVGEQYF
V: TRBV7-9
length: 14
J: TRBJ2-7

CDR3: CASSQRDRVVNTEAFF
V: TRBV4-1
length: 16
J: TRBJ1-1

CDR3: CATLDRGRAGANVLTF
V: TRBV14
length: 16
J: TRBJ2-6

CDR3: CASSLGGDYGYTF
V: TRBV7-3
length: 13
J: TRBJ1-2

CDR3: CASAILSGETYEQYF
V: TRBV6-1
length: 15
J: TRBJ2-7

CDR3: CASSLAQTDYEQYF
V: TRBV5-1
length: 14
J: TRBJ2-7

CDR3: CASSYYEGGSYGYTF
V: TRBV6-5
length: 15
J: TRBJ1-2

CDR3: CASGLVQRGDGYTF
V: TRBV12-5
length: 14
J: TRBJ1-2

CDR3: CASSRTIDGYTF
V: TRBV25-1
length: 12
J: TRBJ1-2

CDR3: CASSPQLGQGSYEQYF
V: TRBV19
length: 16
J: TRBJ2-7

CDR3: CASSLGRVSTDTQYF
V: TRBV7-3
length: 15
J: TRBJ2-3

CDR3: CASSFFSGGRVNSPLHF
V: TRBV5-6
length: 17
J: TRBJ1-6

CDR3: CASSLGLAGFGDEQFF
V: TRBV13
length: 16
J: TRBJ2-1